Only a few counts were recorded for the clone carrying this T cell receptor (beta chain). Its target is unknown. In germline, CDR1 is MNHEY, CDR2 SVGAGI. V lost 0 bases to trimming and J lost 8 bases, with 10 bases between them. This CDR3 is built from 14 residues. The data are from a study of identical twins. Findings of the study overall: Invariant MAIT and iNKT cells may have partly biased zero-insertion analyses. Cross-sectional statistical analysis, not tracking of the same donors, underpinned the conclusions.

Using its own MiXCR run on the 5' RACE reads, TCRdb lists one record per CDR3 protein. The sample has about 530,000 distinct CDR3 sequences; around 15% are singletons. These data were also reused for a study on yellow fever vaccine responses in identical twins.

V and J are TRBV6-5 and TRBJ2-2; D ambiguous. The specimen was CD4+ T cells sorted from blood. The receptor was derived from a woman younger than 30 in good health. DNA of the CDR3: TGTGCCAGCAGTTACTCGCGAGGCAAGGGGGAGCTGTTTTTT. Protein: CASSYSRGKGELFF.